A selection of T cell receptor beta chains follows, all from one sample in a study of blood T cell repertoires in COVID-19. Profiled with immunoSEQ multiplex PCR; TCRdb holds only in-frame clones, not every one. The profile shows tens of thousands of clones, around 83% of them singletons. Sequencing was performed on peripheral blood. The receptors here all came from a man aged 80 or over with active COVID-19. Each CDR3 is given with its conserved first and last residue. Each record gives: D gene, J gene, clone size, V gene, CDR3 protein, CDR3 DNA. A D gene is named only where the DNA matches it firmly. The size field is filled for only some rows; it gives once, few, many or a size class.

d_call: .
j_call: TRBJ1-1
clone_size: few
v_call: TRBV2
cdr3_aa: CASSGAVNTEAFF
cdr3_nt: TGTGCCAGCAGTGGGGCCGTGAACACTGAAGCTTTCTTT

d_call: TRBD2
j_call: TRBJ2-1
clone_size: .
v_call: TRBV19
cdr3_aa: CASMAGVIANEQFF
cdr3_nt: TGTGCCAGTATGGCGGGAGTCATAGCAAATGAGCAGTTCTTC

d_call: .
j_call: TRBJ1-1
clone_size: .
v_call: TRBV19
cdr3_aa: CASSSDSFQAFF
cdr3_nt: TGTGCCAGTAGTAGTGACAGTTTCCAAGCTTTCTTT

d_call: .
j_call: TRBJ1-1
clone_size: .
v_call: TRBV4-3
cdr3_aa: CASKAGETLNTEAFF
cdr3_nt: TGCGCCAGCAAGGCGGGGGAGACGCTGAACACTGAAGCTTTCTTT

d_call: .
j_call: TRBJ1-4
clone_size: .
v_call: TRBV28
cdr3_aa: CASRVIGGTTNEKLFF
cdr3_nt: TGTGCCAGCAGGGTTATCGGGGGGACAACTAATGAAAAACTGTTTTTT

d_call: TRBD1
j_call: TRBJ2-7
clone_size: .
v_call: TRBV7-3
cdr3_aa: CASSLDFDRAYEQYF
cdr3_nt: TGTGCCAGCAGCCTCGATTTCGACAGGGCATACGAGCAGTACTTC

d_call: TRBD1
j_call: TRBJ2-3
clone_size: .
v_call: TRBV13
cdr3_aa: CASSVQGRLETSTDTQYF
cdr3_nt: TGTGCCAGCAGCGTACAGGGGCGATTAGAGACTAGCACAGATACGCAGTATTTT

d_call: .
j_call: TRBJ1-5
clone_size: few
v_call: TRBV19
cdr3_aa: CASARFGNSNQPQHF
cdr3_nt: TGTGCCAGTGCCAGGTTTGGAAATAGCAATCAGCCCCAGCATTTT

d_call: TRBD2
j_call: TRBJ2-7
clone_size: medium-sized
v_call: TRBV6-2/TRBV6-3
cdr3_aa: CASSHRLAGAHEQYF
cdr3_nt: TGTGCCAGCAGCCATAGACTAGCGGGAGCCCACGAGCAGTACTTC

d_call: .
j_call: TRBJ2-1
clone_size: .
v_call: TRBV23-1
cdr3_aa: CASRPPGTPDNEQFF
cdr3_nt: TGCGCCAGCAGGCCCCCCGGGACACCCGACAATGAGCAGTTCTTC

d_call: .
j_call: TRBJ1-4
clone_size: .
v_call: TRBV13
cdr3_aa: CASTRSSAEKLFF
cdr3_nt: TGTGCCAGCACCCGTAGTTCTGCTGAAAAACTGTTTTTT

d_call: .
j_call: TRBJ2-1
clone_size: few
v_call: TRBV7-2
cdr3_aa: CASSHGRRDNEQFF
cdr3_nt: TGTGCCAGCAGTCACGGACGGCGGGACAATGAGCAGTTCTTC

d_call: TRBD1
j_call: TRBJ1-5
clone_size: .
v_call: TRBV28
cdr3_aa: CASSSPRTGEVSNQPQHF
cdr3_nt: TGTGCCAGCAGTTCCCCTCGGACAGGGGAGGTTAGCAATCAGCCCCAGCATTTT

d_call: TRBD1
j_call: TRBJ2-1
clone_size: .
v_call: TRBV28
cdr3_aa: CASSLGQVANEQFF
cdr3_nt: TGTGCCAGCAGCCTGGGACAGGTGGCGAATGAGCAGTTCTTC

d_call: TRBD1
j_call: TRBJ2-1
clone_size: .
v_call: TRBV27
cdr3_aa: CASKKGTGVYNEQFF
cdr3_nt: TGTGCCAGCAAAAAAGGGACAGGGGTGTACAATGAGCAGTTCTTC

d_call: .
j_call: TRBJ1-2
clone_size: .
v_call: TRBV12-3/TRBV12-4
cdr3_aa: CASIPIGGHGYTF
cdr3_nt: TGTGCCAGCATCCCAATCGGGGGTCATGGCTACACCTTC

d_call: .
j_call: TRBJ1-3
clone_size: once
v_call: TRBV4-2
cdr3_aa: CASSQEQGNTIYF
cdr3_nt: TGTGCCAGCAGCCAAGAACAGGGAAACACCATATATTTT

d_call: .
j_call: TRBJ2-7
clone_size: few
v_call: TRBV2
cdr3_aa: CASRGGGGVYEQYF
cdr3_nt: TGTGCCAGCAGGGGGGGCGGGGGAGTCTACGAGCAGTACTTC

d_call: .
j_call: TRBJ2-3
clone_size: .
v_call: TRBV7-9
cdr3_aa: CASSLGGTSTDTQYF
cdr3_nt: TGTGCCAGCAGCTTAGGGGGGACTAGCACAGATACGCAGTATTTT

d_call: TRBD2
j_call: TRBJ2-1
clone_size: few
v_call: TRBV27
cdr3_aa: CASSPLAGMYNEQFF
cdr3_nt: TGTGCCAGCAGTCCCCTAGCGGGAATGTACAATGAGCAGTTCTTC

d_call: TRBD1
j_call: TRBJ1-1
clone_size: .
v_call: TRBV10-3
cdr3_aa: CAISNPGGHREGTEAFF
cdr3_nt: TGTGCCATCAGCAATCCAGGGGGACATCGTGAGGGCACTGAAGCTTTCTTT

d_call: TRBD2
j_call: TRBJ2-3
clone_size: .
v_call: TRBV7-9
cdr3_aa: CASSPRRGGSTDTQYF
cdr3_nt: TGTGCCAGCAGCCCCCGGCGGGGGGGCAGTACAGATACGCAGTATTTT

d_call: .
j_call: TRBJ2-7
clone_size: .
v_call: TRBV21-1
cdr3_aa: CASSKPAGTYEQYF
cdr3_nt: TGTGCCAGCAGCAAACCCGCCGGGACCTACGAGCAGTACTTC

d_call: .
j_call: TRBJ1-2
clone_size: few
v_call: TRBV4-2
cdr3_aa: CASSQDVGRANYGYTF
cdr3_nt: TGTGCCAGCAGCCAAGATGTGGGGAGGGCGAACTATGGCTACACCTTC

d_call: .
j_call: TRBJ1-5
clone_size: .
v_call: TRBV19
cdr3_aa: CASSRAVNQPQHF
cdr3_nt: TGTGCCAGTAGTAGGGCAGTAAATCAGCCCCAGCATTTT

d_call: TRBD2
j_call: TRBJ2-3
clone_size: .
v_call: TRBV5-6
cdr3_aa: CASSSLTSGRTDTQYF
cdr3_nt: TGTGCCAGCAGCTCGCTGACTAGCGGGAGAACAGATACGCAGTATTTT

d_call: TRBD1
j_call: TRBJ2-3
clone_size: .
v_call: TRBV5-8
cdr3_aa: CASSGYTGVDTQYF
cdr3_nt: TGTGCCAGCAGCGGATACACAGGGGTAGATACGCAGTATTTT

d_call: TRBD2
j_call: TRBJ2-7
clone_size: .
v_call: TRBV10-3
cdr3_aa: CAISESSGVAGGSYEQYF
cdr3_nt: TGTGCCATCAGTGAGTCTAGCGGGGTAGCGGGGGGCTCCTACGAGCAGTACTTC

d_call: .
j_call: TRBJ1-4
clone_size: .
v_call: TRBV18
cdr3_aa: CASSPRQNNNEKLFF
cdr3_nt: TGTGCCAGCTCGCCTCGACAGAATAATAATGAAAAACTGTTTTTT